This TCR beta chain was found in a study of shared clonotypes between healthy human individuals. A few counts support this clone. All of the donors resided in Nashville, Tennessee, and each was a Caucasian adult. Sequenced by immunoSEQ multiplex PCR; TCRdb stores in-frame clones only, minus some. The table records a few hundred thousand clones, roughly 85% of them present only once. The origin of this receptor is a middle-aged woman in good health. Some clones in this sample may be carry-over from other donors' samples. The sequenced sample was PBMCs.

CDR3 amino acids: CASSVGSLYNEQFF. The CDR3 DNA sequence: TGTGCCAGCAGCGTGGGTAGCCTCTACAATGAGCAGTTCTTC. This chain uses TRBV11-3 with TRBJ2-1; the D is unclear. Germline values: CDR1 SGHNT, CDR2 YENEEA. This CDR3 has 14 amino acids. Trimming left V 5 bases short and J 3 bases short, with 11 bases between.